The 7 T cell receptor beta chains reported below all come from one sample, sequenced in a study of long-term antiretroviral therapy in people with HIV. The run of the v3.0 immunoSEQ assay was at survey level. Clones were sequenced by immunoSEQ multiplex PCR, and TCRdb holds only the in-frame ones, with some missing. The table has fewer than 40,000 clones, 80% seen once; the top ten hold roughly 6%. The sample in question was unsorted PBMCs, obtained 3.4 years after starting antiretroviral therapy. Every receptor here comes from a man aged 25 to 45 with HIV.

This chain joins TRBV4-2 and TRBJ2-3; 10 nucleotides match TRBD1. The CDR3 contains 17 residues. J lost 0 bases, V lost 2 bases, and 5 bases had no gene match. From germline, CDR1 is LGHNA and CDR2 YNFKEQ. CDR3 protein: CASSQRQGAISTDTQYF. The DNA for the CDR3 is TGTGCCAGCAGCCAAAGACAGGGGGCTATTAGCACAGATACGCAGTATTTT.

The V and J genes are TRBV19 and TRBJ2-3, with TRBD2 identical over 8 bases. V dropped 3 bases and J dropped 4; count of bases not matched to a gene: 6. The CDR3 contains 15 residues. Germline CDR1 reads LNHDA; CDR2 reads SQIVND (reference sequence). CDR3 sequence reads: CASSMERERADTQYF. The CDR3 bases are TGTGCCAGTAGTATGGAGCGGGAGCGGGCAGATACGCAGTATTTT.

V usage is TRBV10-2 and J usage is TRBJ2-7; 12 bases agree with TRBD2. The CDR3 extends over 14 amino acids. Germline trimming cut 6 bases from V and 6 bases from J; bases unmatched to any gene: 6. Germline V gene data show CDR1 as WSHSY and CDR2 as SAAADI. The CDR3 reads CASSTLAGGSEQYF. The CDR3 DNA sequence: TGCGCCAGCAGCACACTAGCGGGAGGCTCCGAGCAGTACTTC.

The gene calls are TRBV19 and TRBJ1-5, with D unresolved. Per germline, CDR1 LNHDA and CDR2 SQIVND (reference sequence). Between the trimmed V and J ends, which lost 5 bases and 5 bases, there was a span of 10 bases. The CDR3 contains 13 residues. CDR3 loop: CASSPMEHQPQHF. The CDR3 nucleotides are TGTGCCAGTAGTCCCATGGAGCATCAGCCCCAGCATTTT.

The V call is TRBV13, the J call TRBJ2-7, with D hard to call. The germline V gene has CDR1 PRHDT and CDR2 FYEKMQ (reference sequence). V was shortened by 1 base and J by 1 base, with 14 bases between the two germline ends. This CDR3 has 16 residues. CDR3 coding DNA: TGTGCCAGCAGCTTAGAGCCGGGTTTACCTTCCTACGAGCAGTACTTC. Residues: CASSLEPGLPSYEQYF.

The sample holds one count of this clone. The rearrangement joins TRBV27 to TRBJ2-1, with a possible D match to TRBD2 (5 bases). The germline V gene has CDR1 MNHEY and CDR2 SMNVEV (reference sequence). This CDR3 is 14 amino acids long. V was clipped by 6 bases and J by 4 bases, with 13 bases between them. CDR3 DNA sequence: TGTGCCAGCAGCCGTGACTATTGGTACAATGAGCAGTTCTTC. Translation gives CASSRDYWYNEQFF.

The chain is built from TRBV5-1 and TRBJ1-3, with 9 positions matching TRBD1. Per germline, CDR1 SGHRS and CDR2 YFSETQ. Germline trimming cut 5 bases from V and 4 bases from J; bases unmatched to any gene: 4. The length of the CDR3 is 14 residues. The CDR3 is CASRGQGAGNTIYF. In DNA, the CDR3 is TGCGCCAGCAGGGGACAGGGAGCAGGAAACACCATATATTTT.